Each of the 5 T cell receptor beta chains below was sequenced from the same sample in a study of OX40 agonist ivuxolimab in advanced cancers. The method behind the library was the immunoSEQ multiplex PCR assay. Here the immuneACCESS table is served through TCRdb, limited to in-frame sequences with V and J called. Missing clones are a known gap in these copies; in checked studies unresolved V genes cover under half, and the rest lacks a known reason. The table for this sample lists some 42,000 clones; approximately 86% of them were counted only once. The top ten constitute 21% of the sample. The sequences come from CD4+ or CD8+ T cells sorted from blood, collected in a trial of the OX40 agonist ivuxolimab. These receptors were obtained from an adult with an advanced solid tumor such as melanoma, head and neck, liver or kidney cancer.

This rearrangement joins TRBV7-9 to TRBJ1-2; D is possibly TRBD1 (6 bases). The CDR3 covers 14 residues. Trimming took off 4 bases at V and 2 bases at J, with 11 bases between the two ends. Germline CDR1 reads SEHNR; CDR2 reads FQNEAQ (reference sequence). CDR3 DNA sequence: TGTGCCAGCAGCTCCTACAGGGAGAACTATGGCTACACCTTC. It is translated as CASSSYRENYGYTF.

This clone was counted ten times or more. The V call is TRBV6-5, the J call TRBJ2-3; no reliable D call. The CDR3 totals 13 residues. The germline gives CDR1 MNHEY, CDR2 SVGAGI. V was shortened by 6 bases and J by 0 bases, with 7 bases between the two germline ends. The CDR3 coding sequence is TGTGCCAGCAGCCTTGACAGCACAGATACGCAGTATTTT. It codes for CASSLDSTDTQYF.

The chain is built from TRBV10-3 and TRBJ2-2; the match to TRBD1 covers 10 bases. The CDR3 runs to 16 residues. CDR1 and CDR2 from the germline V gene are ENHRY and SYGVKD. V shed 8 bases and J 5 bases; nucleotides not matched to a gene: 11. The CDR3 DNA sequence: TGTGCCATCCCCCGGGGACAGGGGCGCGGTACCGGGGAGCTGTTTTTT. This sequence encodes CAIPRGQGRGTGELFF.

The chain carries TRBV14 and TRBJ1-4, with 7 positions matching TRBD1. Germline lookup yields CDR1 SGHDN and CDR2 FVKESK. Germline trimming cut 4 bases from V and 8 bases from J; bases unmatched to any gene: 7. CDR3 size: 14 residues. The CDR3 sequence: CASSRDSLGEKLFF. CDR3 DNA sequence: TGTGCCAGCAGCCGGGACAGTCTGGGAGAAAAACTGTTTTTT.

The chain's CDR3 is CASSTKVGDEQFF. The CDR3, as DNA: TGCGCCAGCAGCACCAAGGTCGGCGATGAGCAGTTCTTC. The chain employs TRBV4-3 and TRBJ2-1; no reliable D call. The V end was cut by 5 bases, the J end by 8 bases, with 13 bases between. Germline lookup yields CDR1 LGHNA and CDR2 YSLEER. The CDR3 runs 13 residues.